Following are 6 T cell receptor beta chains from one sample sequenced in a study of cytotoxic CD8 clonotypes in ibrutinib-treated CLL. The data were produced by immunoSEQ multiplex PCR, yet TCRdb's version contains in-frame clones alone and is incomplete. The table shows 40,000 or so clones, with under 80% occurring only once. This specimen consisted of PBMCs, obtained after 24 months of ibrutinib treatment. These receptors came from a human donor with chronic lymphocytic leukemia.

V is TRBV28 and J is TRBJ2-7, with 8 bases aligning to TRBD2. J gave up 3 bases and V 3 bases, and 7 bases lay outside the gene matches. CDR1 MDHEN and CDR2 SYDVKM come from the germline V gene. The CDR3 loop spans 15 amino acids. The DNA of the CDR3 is TGTGCCAGCAGTTTTACTCGGGAGGGAGGCTACGAGCAGTACTTC. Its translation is CASSFTREGGYEQYF.

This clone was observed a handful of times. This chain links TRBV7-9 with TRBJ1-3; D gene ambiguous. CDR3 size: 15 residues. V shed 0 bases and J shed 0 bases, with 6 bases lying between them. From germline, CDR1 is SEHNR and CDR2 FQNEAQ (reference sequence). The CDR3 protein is CASSLAAGSGNTIYF. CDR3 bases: TGTGCCAGCAGCTTAGCCGCGGGCTCTGGAAACACCATATATTTT.

This CDR3 reads CASSPQQGHEQFF. The CDR3 coding sequence is TGCGCCAGCAGCCCACAACAGGGCCACGAGCAGTTCTTC. This chain links TRBV5-1 with TRBJ2-1, with D possibly matching TRBD1 (6 bases). V lost 4 bases and J lost 10, with 15 bases in between. Germline V CDR1 and CDR2: SGHRS, YFSETQ. The CDR3 runs to 13 residues.

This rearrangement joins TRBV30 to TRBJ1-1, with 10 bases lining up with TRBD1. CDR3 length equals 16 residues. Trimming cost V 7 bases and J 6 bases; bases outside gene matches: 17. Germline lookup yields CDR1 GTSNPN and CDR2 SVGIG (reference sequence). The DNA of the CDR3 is TGTGCCTCCATAAATTCACCGGGACAGGGGTTCCCTGAAGCTTTCTTT. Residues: CASINSPGQGFPEAFF.

CDR3 coding DNA: TGTGCCAGCACCCCAGGGGGCGGAAAATATGGCTACACCTTC. Translation gives CASTPGGGKYGYTF. V usage is TRBV6-5 and J usage is TRBJ1-2, with 8 bases that match TRBD1. The V segment lost 7 bases and the J segment 5 bases; nucleotides outside the gene matches: 9. The CDR3 is 14 amino acids. The germline gives CDR1 MNHEY, CDR2 SVGAGI.

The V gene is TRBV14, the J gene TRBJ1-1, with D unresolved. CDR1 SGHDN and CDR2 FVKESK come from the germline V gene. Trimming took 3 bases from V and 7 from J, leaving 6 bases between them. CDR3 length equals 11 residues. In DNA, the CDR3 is TGTGCCAGCAGCCAGACAAGTGAAGCTTTCTTT. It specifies CASSQTSEAFF.